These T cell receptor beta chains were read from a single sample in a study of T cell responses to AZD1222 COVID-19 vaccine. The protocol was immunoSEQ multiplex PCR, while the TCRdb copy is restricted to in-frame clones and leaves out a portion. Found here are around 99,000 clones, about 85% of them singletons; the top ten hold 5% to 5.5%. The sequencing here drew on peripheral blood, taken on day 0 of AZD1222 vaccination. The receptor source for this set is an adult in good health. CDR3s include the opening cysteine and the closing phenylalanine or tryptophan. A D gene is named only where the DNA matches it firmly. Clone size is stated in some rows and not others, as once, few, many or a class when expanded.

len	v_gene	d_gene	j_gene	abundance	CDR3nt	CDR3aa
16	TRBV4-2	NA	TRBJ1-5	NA	TGTGCCAGCAGCCAAGAGAGGCAGGGATTAGATCAGCCCCAGCATTTT	CASSQERQGLDQPQHF
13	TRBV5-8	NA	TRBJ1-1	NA	TGTGCCAGCAGCCCCCGGATTTTACCTGAAGCTTTCTTT	CASSPRILPEAFF
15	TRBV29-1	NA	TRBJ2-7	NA	TGCAGCGTTGAAGATTTAAGTATACGGCAGGGACGGCAGTACTTC	CSVEDLSIRQGRQYF
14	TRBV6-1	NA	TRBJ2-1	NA	TGTGCCAGCAGTGAAATCGTCGGCAACAATGAGCAGTTCTTC	CASSEIVGNNEQFF
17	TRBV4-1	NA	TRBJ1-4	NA	TGCGCCAGCAGCCAAGAGATCCGCTTGTACTTGAATGAAAAACTGTTTTTT	CASSQEIRLYLNEKLFF
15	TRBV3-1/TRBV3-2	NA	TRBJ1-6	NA	TGTGCCAGCAGCCAAGACGTCGGGGGCGGCTCACCCCTCCACTTT	CASSQDVGGGSPLHF
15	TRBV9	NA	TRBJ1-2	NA	TGTGCCAGCAGCGTAGGGAGAGCTCCCTTCTATGGCTGCACCTTC	CASSVGRAPFYGCTF
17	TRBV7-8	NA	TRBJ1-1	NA	TGTGCCAGCAGCTTACGGGGACACCGAGAGGTGAACACTGAAGCTTTCTTT	CASSLRGHREVNTEAFF
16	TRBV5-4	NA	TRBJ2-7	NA	TGTGCCAGCAGCGGGGAGGCTGGGGAACGAACCTACGAGCAGTACTTC	CASSGEAGERTYEQYF
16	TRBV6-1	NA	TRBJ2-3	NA	TGTGCCAGCAGTGAAGCATGGGGATCTGGCACAGATACGCAGTATTTT	CASSEAWGSGTDTQYF
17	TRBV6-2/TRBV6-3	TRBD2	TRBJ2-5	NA	TGTGCCAGCAGTTACGGGGTAGCGGGAGGGATCCAAGAGACCCAGTACTTC	CASSYGVAGGIQETQYF
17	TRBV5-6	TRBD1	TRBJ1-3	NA	TGTGCCAGCAGCCGACAGGGGGCTGGGAACTCTGGAAACACCATATATTTT	CASSRQGAGNSGNTIYF
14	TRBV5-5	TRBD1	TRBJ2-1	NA	TGTGCCAGCAGCGCGGACAGGGTTGGAAATGAGCAGTTCTTC	CASSADRVGNEQFF
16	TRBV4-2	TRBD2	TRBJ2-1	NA	TGTGCCAGCAGCCCTGGGACTAGCGGGGGGGTCAATGAGCAGTTCTTC	CASSPGTSGGVNEQFF
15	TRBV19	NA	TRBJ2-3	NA	TGTGCCAGTAGTATGAGGGGCCCAAACACAGATACGCAGTATTTT	CASSMRGPNTDTQYF
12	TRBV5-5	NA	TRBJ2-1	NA	TGTGCCAGCAGTCCGGGGTTTCTCCCTCAGTTCTTC	CASSPGFLPQFF
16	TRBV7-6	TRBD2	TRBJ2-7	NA	TGTGCCAGCAGCTTAGCGTCCGGGAGGGGTTTCTACGAGCAGTACTTC	CASSLASGRGFYEQYF
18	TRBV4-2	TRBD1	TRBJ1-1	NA	TGTGCCAGCAGCCAAGATGGGGCAGGGGGCGCGGGGAACACTGAAGCTTTCTTT	CASSQDGAGGAGNTEAFF
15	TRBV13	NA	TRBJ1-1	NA	TGTGCCAGCAGCTTAGAGGAGATGTTGAACACTGAAGCTTTCTTT	CASSLEEMLNTEAFF
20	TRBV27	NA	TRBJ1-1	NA	TGTGCCAGCAGTTTATTTTGGCAAGCGGGAACGCGGGAGAAGAACACTGAAGCTTTCTTT	CASSLFWQAGTREKNTEAFF
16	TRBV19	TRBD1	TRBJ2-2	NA	TGTGCCAGTACGGACAGGGCCGGGTCGAACACCGGGGAGCTGTTTTTT	CASTDRAGSNTGELFF
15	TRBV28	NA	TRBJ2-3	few	TGTGCCACCCGAGGCCCCCGGGTATACACAGATACGCAGTATTTT	CATRGPRVYTDTQYF
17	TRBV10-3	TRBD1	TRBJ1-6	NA	TGTGCCATCAGTGAACGACGTCCGGGACAGGGAAATTCACCCCTCCACTTT	CAISERRPGQGNSPLHF
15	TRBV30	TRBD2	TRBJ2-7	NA	TGTGCCTGGGCTACTAGCGGGAGTTATCAGGGCGAGCAGTACTTC	CAWATSGSYQGEQYF
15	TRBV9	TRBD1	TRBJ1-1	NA	TGTGCCAGCAGCCGAGGACAGGGCTGGAACACTGAAGCTTTCTTT	CASSRGQGWNTEAFF
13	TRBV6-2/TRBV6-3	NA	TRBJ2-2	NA	TGTGCCAGCAGTCCCAGCGACACCGGGGAGCTGTTTTTT	CASSPSDTGELFF
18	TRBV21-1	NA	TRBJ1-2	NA	TGTGCCAGCAGCGCGAGCCGGGACAGGGGGAATAAGGGCTATGGCTACACCTTC	CASSASRDRGNKGYGYTF
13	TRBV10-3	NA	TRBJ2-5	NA	TGTGCCATCAGTGAGGACAGAGAAGAGACCCAGTACTTC	CAISEDREETQYF
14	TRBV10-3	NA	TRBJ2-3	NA	TGTGCCATCAGTGAATTAGACTTCACAGATACGCAGTATTTT	CAISELDFTDTQYF
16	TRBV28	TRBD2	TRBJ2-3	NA	TGTGCCAGCAGACACCCCGGGACTAGCGACACAGATACGCAGTATTTT	CASRHPGTSDTDTQYF
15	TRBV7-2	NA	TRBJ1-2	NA	TGTGCCAGCAGCTTAGTGGGAACAGCTAACTATGGCTACACCTTC	CASSLVGTANYGYTF
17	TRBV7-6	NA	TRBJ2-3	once	TGTGCCAGCAGCTTAGACTCATTGTCGATAAGGGGGGATACGCAGTATTTT	CASSLDSLSIRGDTQYF
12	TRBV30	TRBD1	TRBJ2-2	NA	TGTGCCTCGACGGACAGGGTCGGGGAGCTGTTTTTT	CASTDRVGELFF
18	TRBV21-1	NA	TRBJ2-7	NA	TGTGCCAGCAGCACGAACTCGAAGGACAGGGACCACTCCTACGAGCAGTACTTC	CASSTNSKDRDHSYEQYF
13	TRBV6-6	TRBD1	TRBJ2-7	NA	TGTGCCAGCAGTTCGGGACAGCCCTACGAGCAGTACTTC	CASSSGQPYEQYF
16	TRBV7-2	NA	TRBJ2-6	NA	TGTGCCAGCAGCCACTCAGCCCCCTCTGGGGCCAACGTCCTGACTTTC	CASSHSAPSGANVLTF
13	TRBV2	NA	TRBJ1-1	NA	TGTGCCACCTGGGACCTTCGAGACACTGAAGCTTTCTTT	CATWDLRDTEAFF
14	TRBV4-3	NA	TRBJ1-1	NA	TGCGCCAGCAGCCAAGGCCCCGCCGTGGCTGAAGCTTTCTTT	CASSQGPAVAEAFF
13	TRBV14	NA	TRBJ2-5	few	TGTGCCAGCAGCCAAGTCTGGGGAGAGACCCAGTACTTC	CASSQVWGETQYF
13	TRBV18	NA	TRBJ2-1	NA	TGTGCCAGCTCACCAGGCGGGTACAATGAGCAGTTCTTC	CASSPGGYNEQFF
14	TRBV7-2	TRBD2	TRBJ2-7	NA	TGTGCCAGCACCCCGGGACTAGCTTACTACGAGCAGTACTTC	CASTPGLAYYEQYF
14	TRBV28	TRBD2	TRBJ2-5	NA	TGTGCCAGCAGTCGCCCGGGAGGACAAGAGACCCAGTACTTC	CASSRPGGQETQYF
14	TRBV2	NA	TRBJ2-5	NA	TGTGCCAGCAGTGGCTTAACAGCAGGAGAGACCCAGTACTTC	CASSGLTAGETQYF
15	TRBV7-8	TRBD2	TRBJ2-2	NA	TGTGCCACCTCGGAGCGGGAGCTGAACACCGGGGAGCTGTTTTTT	CATSERELNTGELFF
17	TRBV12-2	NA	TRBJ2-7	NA	TGTGCAAGTCGCTTATCCCGGCAGGGGACGGATAACTACGAGCAGTACTTC	CASRLSRQGTDNYEQYF